This T cell receptor (beta chain) was recorded in a study of post-analysis software for immune sequencing data (dated by TCRdb to the mid-2010s). For the study in its entirety: Relapsing-remitting, secondary progressive and progressive-relapsing multiple sclerosis were recorded as disease courses, and subtype annotation was lacking for some patients. A subset of samples was prepared in parallel using single-end sample barcoding, then pooled and co-amplified after Illumina adapter ligation. The patient repertoires were compared against 11 previously published healthy control repertoires obtained from donors aged about 6 to 26 years.

The library was produced with PCR. Sequencing was performed on an Illumina HiSeq 2500. To reduce PCR and sequencing biases, unique molecular identifiers were incorporated into the TCR beta cDNA libraries. Every 1 to 10 million input T cells yielded 500,000 or so cDNA molecules, meaning each molecule approximated one T cell. The same protocol used for the earlier healthy control dataset was applied to prepare and sequence the patient libraries. Within a given batch, samples were prepared together, multiplexed and sequenced on the same HiSeq lane. The study's own analysis went as follows. MIGEC was used to process the raw barcoded reads, and molecular identifier groups with only a single read were discarded before consensus assembly and CDR3 extraction. Clonotype tables were post-analysed with VDJtools, and diversity was normalized by down-sampling all datasets to the smallest sample size. To correct batch-related cross-sample contamination, repertoire overlap clustering matched CDR3 amino acid sequences but not nucleotide sequences. TCRdb took the public reads, trimmed them with fastp at Q25, ran MiXCR for clone calling and kept in-frame beta chains. All rows with the same CDR3 protein become a single entry with the most common DNA and genes. These V and J calls are TCRdb output, not the study's own analysis. This sample gives roughly 730,000 distinct CDR3 sequences in total; roughly 27% of them show up just once. Of the sample, around 0.55% falls within the top ten clones.

General study outcomes and caveats: When samples were clustered directly using the F measure, samples prepared in the same batch co-clustered strongly, which prompted a batch-effect correction. The control group was slightly older than the multiple sclerosis patient group. Roughly 5 TRBV segments, including TRBV5-6, TRBV5-1 and TRBV20-1, were significantly more frequent in patients than controls. Multiple sclerosis patients had significantly lower normalized Chao1 diversity than controls, a result that suggests substantial peripheral T-cell clonal expansion.

The CDR3 runs 18 residues from the cysteine to the phenylalanine. The retained sequence is limited to the CDR3, 54 bases, with the frame set at the first base. CDR1 and CDR2 (SQVTM, ANQGSEA) derive from the germline V gene. V has 6 bases trimmed and J has 0 bases trimmed; junction bases matching no gene number 11. To demonstrate the VDJtools post-analysis software, TCR beta repertoires were profiled from the peripheral blood of more than ten young patients with multiple sclerosis. The patients with multiple sclerosis were children and adolescents between about 6 and 16 years of age. There are a few counts of this clonotype. Its antigen target is currently unknown. No base qualities exist here, and no much larger clone lies one base off it.

The sample consisted of blood. Rearrangement joined TRBV29-1 to TRBJ2-6, and 10 junctional nucleotides match TRBD1. The receptor was isolated from a girl between 10 and 17 years old with multiple sclerosis. For the CDR3, the sequence is CSVGAGTGVSSGANVLTF. Read as DNA, the sequence is TGCAGCGTGGGGGCCGGGACAGGGGTTAGCTCTGGGGCCAACGTCCTGACTTTC.